These T cell receptor beta chains were read from a single sample in a study of cytotoxic CD8 clonotypes in ibrutinib-treated CLL. TCRdb keeps only in-frame clones here, not all; method: immunoSEQ multiplex PCR. The top ten clones hold 3% to 4.5% of a sample with more than 7,500 clones, under 85% of them seen once. The sequences come from PBMCs, collected before ibrutinib treatment. The receptors shown here come from a human donor with chronic lymphocytic leukemia. CDR3s include the opening cysteine and the closing phenylalanine or tryptophan. The D gene is left open where the match is weak.

>TRBD2|TRBV30
CAWSGGAKETQYF
>NA|TRBV9
CASTTGATLAGELFF
>NA|TRBV9
CASSVVGDSPLHF
>NA|TRBV18
CASSPPNRDRRYNEQFF
>TRBD2|TRBV7-2
CASSLGGTSGYNEQFF
>TRBD1|TRBV10-3
CAISEQGLTNEKLFF
>TRBD1|TRBV9
CASSERQGARTEAFF
>NA|TRBV19
CASRETAYSSYEQYF
>NA|TRBV10-3
CAISETGGDEKLFF
>TRBD2|TRBV7-2
CASSSPGLAGAVRETQYF
>TRBD1|TRBV28
CASSRGYPPLHF
>TRBD1|TRBV2
CASIPGQANTEAFF
>TRBD1|TRBV7-9
CASSAEKTGKNEQFF
>NA|TRBV28
CASSITGFNTEAFF
>TRBD1|TRBV10-3
CAISLGTAGYGYTF
>NA|TRBV11-2
CASSFRIGGRSYNEQFF
>NA|TRBV7-2
CASSPGRAGNQPQHF
>NA|TRBV6-5
CASSLQGNQPQHF
>TRBD2|TRBV7-2
CASSLSWTSNNEQFF
>NA|TRBV18
CASQRSGTEAFF
>TRBD2|TRBV4-1
CASSQELARSTDTQYF
>TRBD2|TRBV9
CASSVLTSGTDTQYF
>NA|TRBV19
CASRERGLLIYNEQFF
>NA|TRBV15
CAGQGSSYEQYF